These 32 T cell receptor beta chains originate from one sample sequenced in a study of regulatory T cells in long-lasting Graves disease. Stated time point: newly diagnosed GD, antithyroid drugs for less than 3 months. After RNA was extracted from PBMCs, the TCR library was made from it. Building the TCR beta libraries relied on iRepertoire HTBI primers, and CDR3 regions underwent Arm-PCR. One entry per CDR3 protein results from TCRdb running MiXCR on the multiplex PCR reads. The sample holds fewer than 550,000 distinct CDR3 sequences, 16% seen once. The sample also formed part of further work on T cells in Graves' hyperthyroidism and ophthalmopathy.

The sequences come from peripheral blood mononuclear cells (PBMCs), collected at new diagnosis, from a patient treated with antithyroid drugs. The origin of the receptors is a woman aged 35-60 years with Graves disease.

The V call is TRBV29-1, the J call TRBJ1-3, with TRBD1 matching 7 bases. Germline values: CDR1 SQVTM, CDR2 ANQGSEA. The V gene end was trimmed by 3 bases and the J gene end by 8 bases; junction bases not matched to a gene: 4. The CDR3 has 12 residues. The CDR3 coding sequence is TGCAGCGTTGAGAAGGGGGCTGACACCATATATTTT. This translates into CSVEKGADTIYF. Full variable domain (remainder filled in from reference TRBV29-1 and TRBJ1-3): SAVISQKPSRDICQRGTSLTIQCQVDSQVTMMFWYRQQPGQSLTLIATANQGSEATYESGFVIDKFPISRPNLTFSTLTVSNMSPEDSSIYLCSVEKGADTIYFGEGSWLTVV.

The sample holds a few counts of this clonotype. The V call is TRBV6-1, the J call TRBJ2-7, with a weak D call TRBD2 (5 bases). V dropped 11 bases and J dropped 0 bases, with 14 bases sitting between them. Germline V gene data show CDR1 as MNHNS and CDR2 as SASEGT. This CDR3 contains 13 residues. This CDR3 reads CAGGVSSSYEQYF. As DNA, the CDR3 is TGTGCCGGAGGAGTGAGTTCCTCCTACGAGCAGTACTTC.

Ten or more counts support this clonotype. The J gene is TRBJ2-3, the V gene TRBV27, with 14 bases that match TRBD2. V lost 3 bases and J lost 5; bases outside the gene matches: 10. The CDR3 is made up of 18 amino acids. Per the germline V gene, CDR1 is MNHEY and CDR2 is SMNVEV (reference sequence). The chain's CDR3 is CASSFGGLAGGMKDTQYF. CDR3 sequence (DNA): TGTGCCAGCAGTTTTGGAGGACTAGCGGGGGGAATGAAAGATACGCAGTATTTT.

The chain links TRBV5-5 to TRBJ2-1, with TRBD2 matching over 14 bases. Germline CDR1 reads SGHKS; CDR2 reads YYEKEE (reference sequence). CDR3 length equals 18 residues. J was trimmed by 0 bases and V by 7 bases; bases with no gene match: 9. Here the CDR3 reads CASWRGLAGENSYNEQFF. The CDR3 DNA reads TGTGCCAGCTGGAGGGGACTAGCGGGGGAAAACTCCTACAATGAGCAGTTCTTC.

This clonotype was detected many times. The chain joins TRBV15 to TRBJ2-1, with 8 bases matching TRBD2. From germline, CDR1 is LNHNV and CDR2 YYDKDF (reference sequence). V dropped 3 bases and J dropped 4; count of bases not matched to a gene: 8. The CDR3 totals 16 residues. CDR3 nucleotides: TGTGCCACCAGCAGGGCCCCCAGCGGGGGTTACAATGAGCAGTTCTTC. It codes for CATSRAPSGGYNEQFF.

In its sample, this clonotype was seen a few times. The rearrangement joins TRBV6-5 to TRBJ1-2, with D unresolved. This CDR3 spans 15 amino acids. Germline V lookup: CDR1 MNHEY, CDR2 SVGAGI. The ends were cut back, 2 bases at V and 2 bases at J, with 12 bases in the middle. The CDR3 region has the DNA TGTGCCAGCAGTTACAGAGGGCAATCGAACTATGGCTACACCTTC. Residues: CASSYRGQSNYGYTF.

This clonotype was counted at least ten times. The gene calls are TRBV24-1 and TRBJ1-2, with TRBD1 identical over 7 bases. The CDR3 length is 14 residues. The V and J ends lost 5 bases and 3 bases, in that order; junction bases with no gene match: 5. Germline assignment: CDR1 KGHDR and CDR2 SFDVKD. The DNA of the CDR3 is TGTGCCACCAGTGCTCCCGACAGGGACTATGGCTACACCTTC. Translation gives CATSAPDRDYGYTF.

This clonotype showed up many times. The V and J genes are TRBV12-3 or TRBV12-4 and TRBJ1-5; D is unresolved. The V end lost 5 bases, the J end lost 2 bases, and 19 bases lay between the germline ends. There are 17 residues in the CDR3. The CDR3 nucleotides read TGTGCCAGCAGTCCAAACTGGGAGGGCCGGGGCAATCAGCCCCAGCATTTT. Translation: CASSPNWEGRGNQPQHF.

Many counts were recorded for this clonotype. The rearrangement links TRBV12-3 or TRBV12-4 to TRBJ1-6; no clear D gene. V lost 3 bases and J lost 8, with 5 bases in between. The CDR3 is made up of 12 amino acids. CDR3 loop: CASSFEYSPLHF. In nucleotides, the CDR3 is TGTGCCAGCAGTTTCGAATATTCACCCCTCCACTTT.

In this sample, this clonotype turned up a few times. This chain uses TRBV6-5 with TRBJ1-6, with D possibly TRBD1 on 5 matching bases. The CDR3 spans 19 residues. Trimming pared 2 bases from V and 0 bases from J, leaving 17 bases between. The germline CDR1 and CDR2 sequences are MNHEY and SVGAGI. CDR3 coding DNA: TGTGCCAGCAGTTACGGGGCAAATAGCGTAAGCTCCTATAATTCACCCCTCCACTTT. Protein: CASSYGANSVSSYNSPLHF.

The chain employs TRBV7-9 and TRBJ2-3; 14 bases are a match to TRBD2. Germline V gene lookup returns CDR1 SEHNR and CDR2 FQNEAQ (reference sequence). Germline trimming cut 7 bases from V and 5 bases from J; bases unmatched to any gene: 8. CDR3 length: 16 residues. Here the CDR3 reads CASKLHGTSGGDTQYF. In DNA, the CDR3 is TGTGCCAGCAAACTCCACGGGACTAGCGGGGGAGATACGCAGTATTTT.

The table lists this clonotype with a few counts. The chain combines TRBV27 with TRBJ1-1, with TRBD1 as a possible D gene (5 bases). Trimming left V 3 bases short and J 9 bases short, with 17 bases between. The CDR3 consists of 14 residues. CDR1 and CDR2 (germline): MNHEY, SMNVEV (reference sequence). This CDR3 reads CASSFVRDRPQAFF. The CDR3 nucleotides are TGTGCCAGCAGTTTCGTTAGGGACCGTCCCCAAGCTTTCTTT.

There are many counts of this clonotype. The rearrangement uses TRBV7-3 and TRBJ2-3, with 7 positions matching TRBD2. Germline values: CDR1 SGHTA, CDR2 FQGTGA. The CDR3 is made up of 14 amino acids. V shed 9 bases, J shed 2 bases, and the junction held 8 bases outside the gene matches. The CDR3 here is CASKSAGNTDTQYF. The CDR3 bases are TGTGCCAGTAAATCAGCGGGGAACACAGATACGCAGTATTTT.

The CDR3 sequence is CASRGDHYGYTF. In DNA, the CDR3 is TGTGCCAGTAGAGGGGACCACTATGGCTACACCTTC. The V and J genes are TRBV19 and TRBJ1-2; possibly TRBD1 for D (5 bases). V was clipped by 6 bases and J by 3 bases, with 8 bases between them. This CDR3 contains 12 residues. Germline CDR1 LNHDA, CDR2 SQIVND (reference sequence).

This clonotype came up once. The junction differs from germline at one of its ends, possibly a read error. The chain joins TRBV28 to TRBJ2-2; D may match TRBD1 or TRBD2 (5 bases each). Germline loops: CDR1 MDHEN, CDR2 SYDVKM. The CDR3 totals 14 residues. CDR3 coding DNA: TGTGCCAGCGTAGACAGCCCGAACACCGGGGAGCTGTCTTTT. Translated, it gives CASVDSPNTGELSF.

The chain has TRBV5-1 and TRBJ2-3; the D gene is possibly TRBD2 (7 bases). With 0 bases removed from V and 0 bases from J, the gap between germline ends came to 14 bases. Germline V gene sequence: CDR1 SGHRS, CDR2 YFSETQ. The CDR3 covers 17 residues. The CDR3 spells CASSLDAGASSTDTQYF. In DNA form, the CDR3 reads TGCGCCAGCAGCTTGGATGCGGGGGCCTCTAGCACAGATACGCAGTATTTT.

This clonotype was detected ten times or more. The chain carries TRBV2 and TRBJ1-2, with TRBD1 as a possible D gene (6 bases). V dropped 1 base and J dropped 12 bases, with 12 bases sitting between them. Germline V lookup: CDR1 SNHLY, CDR2 FYNNEI. The CDR3 has 12 amino acids. Written as DNA, the CDR3 is TGTGCCAGCAGTGAAGGGGGGGCCATAAACACCTTC. It specifies CASSEGGAINTF.

This clonotype was counted a few times. The rearrangement uses TRBV5-1 and TRBJ1-2; 12 bases match TRBD1. The CDR3 spans 15 residues. Germline trimming cut 4 bases from V and 8 bases from J; bases unmatched to any gene: 9. The germline V gene has CDR1 SGHRS and CDR2 YFSETQ. CDR3 nucleotides: TGCGCCAGCAGCCGCACCGGGACAGGGGGCGACGGCTACACCTTC. It is translated as CASSRTGTGGDGYTF.

This clonotype was detected ten times or more. The chain combines TRBV2 with TRBJ1-6, with TRBD1 matching over 9 bases. Germline-derived CDR1 and CDR2 are SNHLY and FYNNEI. This CDR3 comprises 13 residues. V lost 7 bases and J lost 9; bases outside the gene matches: 4. The CDR3: CASMTGGSSPLHF. In DNA form, the CDR3 reads TGTGCCAGCATGACAGGGGGGAGTTCACCCCTCCACTTT.

This clonotype has a handful of counts. J is TRBJ2-5 and V is TRBV5-5; 9 positions match TRBD2. Germline values: CDR1 SGHKS, CDR2 YYEKEE (reference sequence). V trimming: 4 bases; J trimming: 0 bases; junction bases outside the gene matches: 7. The CDR3 is 16 residues long. In DNA form, the CDR3 reads TGTGCCAGCAGCCCCAGGCGGGGGGGGTACCAAGAGACCCAGTACTTC. It codes for CASSPRRGGYQETQYF.

At least ten counts were recorded for this clonotype. V is TRBV6-9 and J is TRBJ2-5, with 9 bases aligning to TRBD1. This CDR3 is 15 amino acids long. After removal of 3 bases from V and 5 bases from J, the junction contained 7 bases not matched to a gene. Germline V gene lookup returns CDR1 MNHGY and CDR2 SVAAGI. For the CDR3, the DNA is TGTGCCAGCAGTTACTTCACAGGGGGCGAGGAGACCCAGTACTTC. Translation gives CASSYFTGGEETQYF.

This clonotype was seen repeatedly, ten times or more. V usage is TRBV2 and J usage is TRBJ2-2; D might be TRBD1 (7 bases). Trimming removed 4 bases from V and 4 bases from J, with 13 bases in between. Germline V gene data show CDR1 as SNHLY and CDR2 as FYNNEI. The length of the CDR3 is 15 residues. DNA for the CDR3: TGTGCCAGCAGTGTGACAGGGACTCGCACCGGGGAGCTGTTTTTT. This encodes CASSVTGTRTGELFF.

This clonotype occurred a few times. V is TRBV7-9 and J is TRBJ1-3, with TRBD1 matching 11 bases. V gave up 4 bases and J gave up 2 bases; unmatched junction bases: 7. The CDR3 has 17 residues. Germline V gene sequence: CDR1 SEHNR, CDR2 FQNEAQ (reference sequence). The CDR3 nucleotides are TGTGCCAGCAGCTCACGGACAGGGGGCTCGACTGGAAACACCATATATTTT. It specifies CASSSRTGGSTGNTIYF. Variable domain in full (rest from reference TRBV7-9 and TRBJ1-3): DTGVSQNPRHKITKRGQNVTFRCDPISEHNRLYWYRQTLGQGPEFLTYFQNEAQLEKSRLLSDRFSAERPKGSFSTLEIQRTEQGDSAMYLCASSSRTGGSTGNTIYFGEGSWLTVV.

This clonotype was counted at least ten times. The chain employs TRBV28 and TRBJ1-1; TRBD1 is a possible D gene (6 bases). Trimming removed 6 bases at V and 2 bases at J, with 13 bases between. This CDR3 has 14 residues. Germline V gene sequence: CDR1 MDHEN, CDR2 SYDVKM. CDR3 loop: CASRGPGQNTEAFF. The CDR3 region has the DNA TGTGCCAGCAGGGGTCCGGGACAAAACACTGAAGCTTTCTTT.

This clonotype was observed at least ten times. The rearrangement joins TRBV12-3 or TRBV12-4 to TRBJ1-5; 8 bases fit TRBD1. The junction had 7 bases not matched to a gene; V was cut back by 6 bases and J by 3 bases. The CDR3 covers 15 residues. CDR3 residues: CASSDRGDDNQPQHF. Written as DNA, the CDR3 is TGTGCCAGCAGCGACAGGGGCGATGACAATCAGCCCCAGCATTTT.

In its sample, this clonotype was seen many times. The chain employs TRBV3-1 and TRBJ1-5; D is unclear. V lost 0 bases and J 6 bases, leaving 9 bases between the germline ends. Germline V gene data show CDR1 as LGHDT and CDR2 as YNNKEL (reference sequence). The CDR3 runs 14 residues. The CDR3 loop is CASSQDPGGQPQHF. The CDR3 region has the DNA TGTGCCAGCAGCCAAGACCCCGGAGGTCAGCCCCAGCATTTT. The full variable domain, completed using reference TRBV3-1 and TRBJ1-5, is DTAVSQTPKYLVTQMGNDKSIKCEQNLGHDTMYWYKQDSKKFLKIMFSYNNKELIINETVPNRFSPKSPDKAHLNLHINSLELGDSAVYFCASSQDPGGQPQHFGDGTRLSIL.

This clonotype was found a few times. The rearrangement joins TRBV6-1 to TRBJ1-5, with D tentatively TRBD1 (6 bases). V gave up 4 bases and J gave up 2 bases, with 9 bases separating them. The CDR3 is 14 residues long. Per the germline V gene, CDR1 is MNHNS and CDR2 is SASEGT. The CDR3 spells CASSAGVGNQPQHF. For the CDR3, the DNA is TGTGCCAGCAGTGCAGGGGTGGGCAATCAGCCCCAGCATTTT.

CDR3 residues: CATSRGGEAGVPKEQYF. CDR3 nucleotide sequence: TGTGCCACCTCCCGGGGCGGGGAAGCGGGGGTCCCCAAGGAGCAGTACTTC. The gene calls are TRBV6-1 and TRBJ2-7, with 8 bases lining up with TRBD2. This CDR3 contains 17 residues. The V segment lost 10 bases and the J segment 7 bases; nucleotides outside the gene matches: 24. Germline lookup yields CDR1 MNHNS and CDR2 SASEGT.

CDR3 coding DNA: TGTGCCAGCAGACCGCTCTCCTACAATGAGCAGTTCTTC. It yields the protein CASRPLSYNEQFF. V and J are TRBV12-3 or TRBV12-4 and TRBJ2-1; D gene unclear. V lost 6 bases and J lost 0, with 6 bases in between. The length of the CDR3 is 13 residues.

This clonotype was observed at least ten times. CDR3 amino acids: CASSLGSTGGTEAFF. The CDR3 bases are TGTGCCAGCAGTTTAGGGTCCACAGGGGGGACTGAAGCTTTCTTT. The chain couples TRBV27 to TRBJ1-1, with 8 bases identical to TRBD1. CDR1 MNHEY and CDR2 SMNVEV come from the germline V gene (reference sequence). The CDR3 spans 15 residues. Trimming took 2 bases from V and 5 from J; bases not matched to a gene: 7.

This clonotype was seen only a few times. The rearrangement uses TRBV4-2 and TRBJ2-5, with no clear D. Trimming removed 0 bases from V and 5 bases from J, with 13 bases in between. The CDR3 is 15 amino acids. The germline gives CDR1 LGHNA, CDR2 YNFKEQ. The CDR3: CASSQDSGPAETQYF. CDR3 coding DNA: TGTGCCAGCAGCCAAGACTCCGGACCAGCGGAGACCCAGTACTTC.

The chain employs TRBV5-1 and TRBJ2-2; the D gene is possibly TRBD1 (6 bases). CDR1 SGHRS and CDR2 YFSETQ come from the germline V gene. Trimming took 4 bases from V and 6 from J, leaving 13 bases between them. The CDR3 runs 14 residues. The CDR3 nucleotides are TGCGCCAGCAGCAACCTAGGGGGACCCGGGGAGCTGTTTTTT. Translating it yields CASSNLGGPGELFF.